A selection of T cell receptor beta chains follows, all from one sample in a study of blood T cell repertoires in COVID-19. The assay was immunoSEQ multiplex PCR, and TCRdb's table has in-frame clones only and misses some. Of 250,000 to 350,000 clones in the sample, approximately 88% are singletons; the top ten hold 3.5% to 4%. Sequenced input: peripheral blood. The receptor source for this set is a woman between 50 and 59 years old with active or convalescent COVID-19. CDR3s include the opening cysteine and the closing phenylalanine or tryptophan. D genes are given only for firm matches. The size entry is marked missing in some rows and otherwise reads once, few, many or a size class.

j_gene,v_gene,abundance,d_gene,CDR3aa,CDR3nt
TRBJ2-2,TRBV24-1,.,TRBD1,CATSPGTGNTGELFF,TGTGCCACCAGTCCCGGGACAGGGAACACCGGGGAGCTGTTTTTT
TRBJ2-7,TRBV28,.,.,CASKGGYYEQYF,TGTGCCAGCAAGGGGGGGTACTACGAGCAGTACTTC
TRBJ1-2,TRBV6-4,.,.,CASSPARGNSYTF,TGTGCCAGCAGCCCCGCGCGAGGAAACAGCTACACCTTC
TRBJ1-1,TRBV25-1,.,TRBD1,CASSRDSTEAFF,TGTGCCAGCAGCCGGGACAGCACTGAAGCTTTCTTT
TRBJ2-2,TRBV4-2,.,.,CASSPITRDTGELFF,TGTGCCAGCAGCCCCATCACCCGAGACACCGGGGAGCTGTTTTTT
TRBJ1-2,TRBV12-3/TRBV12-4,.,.,CASSQTGTYGYTF,TGTGCCAGCAGTCAGACAGGTACCTATGGCTACACCTTC
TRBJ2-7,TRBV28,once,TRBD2,CASSLSRGLAGSNEQYF,TGTGCCAGCAGTTTAAGCAGGGGACTAGCGGGATCGAACGAGCAGTACTTC
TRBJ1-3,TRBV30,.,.,CAWSVILSGNTIYF,TGTGCCTGGAGTGTAATTTTATCTGGAAACACCATATATTTT
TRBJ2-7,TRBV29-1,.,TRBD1,CSVEAQGFEQYF,TGCAGCGTTGAGGCACAGGGGTTCGAGCAGTACTTC
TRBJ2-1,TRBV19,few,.,CASRTAGRPDEQFF,TGTGCCAGTAGAACAGCGGGCCGCCCCGATGAGCAGTTCTTC
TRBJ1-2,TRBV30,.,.,CAWSAEAGYTF,TGTGCCTGGAGTGCCGAGGCGGGCTACACCTTC
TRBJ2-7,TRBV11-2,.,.,CASSLRGGGYEQYF,TGTGCCAGCAGCTTGAGAGGGGGGGGCTACGAGCAGTACTTC
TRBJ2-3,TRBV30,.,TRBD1,CAWSESRDSAYF,TGTGCCTGGAGTGAGTCCCGGGACAGTGCGTATTTT
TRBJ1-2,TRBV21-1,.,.,CASSPVQGYGYTF,TGTGCCAGCAGCCCGGTCCAGGGTTATGGCTACACCTTC
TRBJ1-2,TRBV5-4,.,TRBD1,CASSTPQGGKYGYTF,TGTGCCAGCAGCACCCCACAGGGGGGGAAGTATGGCTACACCTTC
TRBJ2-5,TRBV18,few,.,CASSPQEQETQYF,TGTGCCAGCTCACCCCAGGAACAAGAGACCCAGTACTTC
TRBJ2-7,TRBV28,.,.,CATAMGRGSYEQYF,TGTGCCACCGCGATGGGGCGGGGTTCCTACGAGCAGTACTTC
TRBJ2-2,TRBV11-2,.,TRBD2,CASSLVAGLAGGNTGELFF,TGTGCCAGCAGCTTAGTCGCGGGACTAGCGGGAGGGAACACCGGGGAGCTGTTTTTT
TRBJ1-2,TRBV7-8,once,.,CASSTHPNYGYTF,TGTGCCAGCAGCACACACCCTAACTATGGCTACACCTTC
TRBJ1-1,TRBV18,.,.,CASSPQEGGTEAFF,TGTGCCAGCTCACCACAGGAGGGAGGAACTGAAGCTTTCTTT
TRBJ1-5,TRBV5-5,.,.,CASSYGVQGGRGNQPQHF,TGTGCCAGCAGCTACGGTGTCCAGGGAGGACGGGGCAATCAGCCCCAGCATTTT
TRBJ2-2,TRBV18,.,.,CASSPGQNTGELFF,TGTGCCAGCTCACCCGGACAGAACACCGGGGAGCTGTTTTTT
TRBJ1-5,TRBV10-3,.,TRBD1,CAIQDRGANQPQHF,TGTGCCATCCAGGACAGGGGTGCGAATCAGCCCCAGCATTTT
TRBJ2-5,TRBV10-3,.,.,CAISDGGETQYF,TGTGCCATCAGTGACGGGGGAGAGACCCAGTACTTC
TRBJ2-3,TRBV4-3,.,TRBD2,CASSQGLAGTDTQYF,TGCGCCAGCAGCCAAGGACTAGCGGGCACAGATACGCAGTATTTT
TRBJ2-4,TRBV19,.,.,CASSRTANLAKNIQYF,TGTGCCAGTAGCCGGACAGCAAATCTAGCCAAAAACATTCAGTACTTC
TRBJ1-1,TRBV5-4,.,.,CASSLGGGGNAFF,TGTGCCAGCAGCTTGGGGGGTGGAGGGAACGCTTTCTTT
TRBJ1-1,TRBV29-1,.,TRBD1,CSVSTGARTEAFF,TGCAGCGTTTCTACAGGGGCGAGGACTGAAGCTTTCTTT
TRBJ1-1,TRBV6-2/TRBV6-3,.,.,CASSQAGRRNTEAFF,TGTGCCAGCAGTCAAGCCGGGAGAAGAAACACTGAAGCTTTCTTT
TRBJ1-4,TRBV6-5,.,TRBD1,CASSYRTGGNEKLFF,TGTGCCAGCAGTTACCGGACAGGAGGAAATGAAAAACTGTTTTTT
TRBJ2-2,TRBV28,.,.,CASLATNTGELFF,TGTGCCAGTCTAGCTACCAACACCGGGGAGCTGTTTTTT
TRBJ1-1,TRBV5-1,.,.,CASSSDPGRTEAFF,TGCGCCAGCAGCTCCGATCCAGGGCGGACTGAAGCTTTCTTT
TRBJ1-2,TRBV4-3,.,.,CASSQDLGENYGYTF,TGCGCCAGCAGCCAAGATCTGGGCGAAAACTATGGCTACACCTTC
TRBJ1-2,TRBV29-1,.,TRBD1,CSVGEDRFTNYGYTF,TGCAGCGTTGGAGAGGACAGGTTTACTAACTATGGCTACACCTTC
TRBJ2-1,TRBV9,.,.,CASSVVGGRYNEQFF,TGTGCCAGCAGCGTAGTGGGCGGGCGATACAATGAGCAGTTCTTC
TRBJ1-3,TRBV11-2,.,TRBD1,CASRLNPQGAGNTIYF,TGTGCCAGCAGGCTCAATCCACAGGGGGCTGGAAACACCATATATTTT
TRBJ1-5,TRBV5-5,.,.,CASSLAEETVEMPQHF,TGTGCCAGCAGCTTGGCCGAGGAGACAGTGGAAATGCCCCAGCATTTT
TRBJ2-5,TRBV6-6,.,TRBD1,CASSYSPGTGVETQYF,TGTGCCAGCAGTTACTCCCCGGGGACAGGGGTAGAGACCCAGTACTTC
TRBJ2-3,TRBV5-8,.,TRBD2,CATTESGIGTDTQYF,TGTGCCACCACGGAGAGCGGGATCGGGACAGATACGCAGTATTTT
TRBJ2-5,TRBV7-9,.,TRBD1,CASSSTGVLETQYF,TGTGCCAGCAGCTCGACAGGGGTTCTAGAGACCCAGTACTTC
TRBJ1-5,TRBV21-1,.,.,CASSKSFQNQPQHF,TGTGCCAGCAGCAAATCGTTCCAGAATCAGCCCCAGCATTTT
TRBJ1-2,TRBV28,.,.,CASSQGREDGYTF,TGTGCCAGCAGCCAGGGCAGGGAGGATGGCTACACCTTC
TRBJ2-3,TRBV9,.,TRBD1,CASSAGQGTDTQYF,TGTGCCAGCAGCGCTGGACAGGGAACAGATACGCAGTATTTT
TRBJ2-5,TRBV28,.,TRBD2,CASSSIAGGMETQYF,TGTGCCAGCAGTTCGATAGCGGGAGGGATGGAGACCCAGTACTTC
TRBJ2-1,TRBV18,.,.,CASSQTADNEQFF,TGTGCCAGCTCACAAACAGCGGACAATGAGCAGTTCTTC
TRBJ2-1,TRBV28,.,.,CASNQMTGSYNEQFF,TGTGCCAGCAACCAGATGACAGGTTCCTACAATGAGCAGTTCTTC
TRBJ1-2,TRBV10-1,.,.,CASSRHNRDNDGYTF,TGCGCCAGCAGTCGTCATAACCGGGACAATGATGGCTACACCTTC
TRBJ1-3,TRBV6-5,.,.,CASSLRWGDTIYF,TGTGCCAGCAGCTTACGTTGGGGAGACACCATATATTTT
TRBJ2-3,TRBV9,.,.,CASSVGPGSSTDTQYF,TGTGCCAGCAGCGTAGGTCCAGGGTCAAGCACAGATACGCAGTATTTT
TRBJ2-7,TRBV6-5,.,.,CASFGDTYEQYF,TGTGCCAGCTTCGGTGATACCTACGAGCAGTACTTC
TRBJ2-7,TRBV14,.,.,CASSDVRGNFYEQYF,TGTGCCAGCAGCGACGTCCGAGGGAACTTCTACGAGCAGTACTTC
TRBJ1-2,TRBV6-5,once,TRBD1,CASSYVTGGIYGYTF,TGTGCCAGCAGTTACGTGACAGGGGGCATCTATGGCTACACCTTC
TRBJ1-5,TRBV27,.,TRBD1,CASSPRDRAGVSNQPQHF,TGTGCCAGCAGTCCCAGGGACAGGGCGGGGGTAAGCAATCAGCCCCAGCATTTT
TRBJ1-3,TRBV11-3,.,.,CASSPDSLSGNTIYF,TGTGCCAGCAGCCCGGACTCCCTCTCTGGAAACACCATATATTTT
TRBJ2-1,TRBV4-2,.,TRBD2,CASSRTSGLRDEQFF,TGTGCCAGCAGCCGTACTAGCGGTCTTAGGGATGAGCAGTTCTTC
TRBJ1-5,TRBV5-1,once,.,CASSKRDSRPLYSNQPQHF,TGCGCCAGCAGCAAGCGAGATTCTCGTCCCTTGTATAGCAATCAGCCCCAGCATTTT
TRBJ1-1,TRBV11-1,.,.,CASSLGEGTEAFF,TGTGCCAGCAGCTTAGGCGAGGGCACTGAAGCTTTCTTT